These 32 T cell receptor beta chains originate from one sample sequenced in a study of cytomegalovirus exposure and HLA in healthy donors (dated by TCRdb to 2017 to 2019). To prepare the library, the immunoSEQ multiplex PCR assay was applied. A mixture of 60 forward primers for TCR Vbeta segments and 13 reverse primers for TCR Jbeta segments was used in the multiplex PCR. TCRdb took this table from immuneACCESS and kept in-frame rearrangements with V and J called. Such tables lack part of the clones; where checked against another copy, unresolved V genes explain under half of the gap, and the rest is unexplained. This sample lists 150,000 to 200,000 clones; around 81% were detected once. The ten largest clones take up around 1.9% of the sample. The sample comprised PBMCs. The receptors were sampled from a woman between 18 and 29 years old in good health and CMV-seropositive.

Here the CDR3 reads CASSGLGETQYF. The CDR3 DNA reads as TGTGCCAGCAGTGGACTAGGGGAGACCCAGTACTTC. This sequence joins TRBV2 and TRBJ2-5, with a possible D match to TRBD2 (6 bases). Trimming pared 4 bases from V and 5 bases from J, leaving 8 bases between. The length of the CDR3 is 12 residues. Germline CDR1 reads SNHLY; CDR2 reads FYNNEI.

The chain employs TRBV2 and TRBJ2-7, with 10 bases that match TRBD2. Germline V gene lookup returns CDR1 SNHLY and CDR2 FYNNEI. The CDR3 runs to 13 residues. V lost 9 bases to trimming and J lost 3 bases; unmatched junction nucleotides: 5. This CDR3 reads CASLAGADYEQYF. The CDR3 DNA sequence: TGTGCCAGTCTAGCGGGGGCCGACTACGAGCAGTACTTC. Based on the CDR3 plus reference TRBV2 and TRBJ2-7, the full variable domain is EPEVTQTPSHQVTQMGQEVILRCVPISNHLYFYWYRQILGQKVEFLVSFYNNEISEKSEIFDDQFSVERPDGSNFTLKIRSTKLEDSAMYFCASLAGADYEQYFGPGTRLTVT.

The chain carries TRBV19 and TRBJ1-2, with a possible D match to TRBD1 (5 bases). This CDR3 contains 13 residues. Germline values: CDR1 LNHDA, CDR2 SQIVND (reference sequence). Trimming stripped 1 base from V and 5 bases from J, with 8 bases between. DNA of the CDR3: TGTGCCAGTAGTATAGCAGGGTTTTATGGCTACACCTTC. Encoded protein: CASSIAGFYGYTF.

The chain has TRBV18 and TRBJ1-2, with 7 bases that match TRBD1. CDR3 length: 15 residues. CDR1 and CDR2 from the germline V gene are KGHSH and LQKENI. V was clipped by 3 bases and J by 5 bases; unmatched bases: 9. The DNA for the CDR3 is TGTGCCAGCTCACCCGGCCAGGGGGTACAGTATGGCTACACCTTC. Translation gives CASSPGQGVQYGYTF.

This sequence joins TRBV27 and TRBJ2-7; D gene unclear. Germline CDR1 MNHEY, CDR2 SMNVEV (reference sequence). The V end was cut by 9 bases, the J end by 12 bases, with 15 bases between. The CDR3 spans 10 residues. The CDR3 here is CASLDHQGYF. The CDR3 bases are TGTGCCAGTCTAGACCACCAAGGGTACTTC.

This rearrangement joins TRBV9 to TRBJ2-5, with 7 bases matching TRBD2. Trimming at V came to 0 bases and at J to 0 bases, leaving 11 bases not matched to a gene. Germline CDR1 is SGDLS and CDR2 is YYNGEE. The CDR3 spans 18 residues. The CDR3 here is CASSVGRFGRGNQETQYF. The CDR3, as DNA: TGTGCCAGCAGCGTAGGGAGGTTCGGGCGGGGGAACCAAGAGACCCAGTACTTC. The full variable domain, its missing parts supplied by reference TRBV9 and TRBJ2-5, is DSGVTQTPKHLITATGQRVTLRCSPRSGDLSVYWYQQSLDQGLQFLIQYYNGEERAKGNILERFSAQQFPDLHSELNLSSLELGDSALYFCASSVGRFGRGNQETQYFGPGTRLLVL.

Here the CDR3 reads CATPVGQPNYGYTF. As DNA, the CDR3 is TGTGCCACCCCCGTGGGGCAGCCGAACTATGGCTACACCTTC. V and J are TRBV6-1 and TRBJ1-2; D might be TRBD1 (5 bases). The CDR3 runs to 14 residues. CDR1 MNHNS and CDR2 SASEGT come from the germline V gene. Trimming shortened V by 10 bases and J by 2 bases, and 17 bases separated the two germline ends.

The chain is built from TRBV28 and TRBJ2-5, with 9 bases identical to TRBD2. The end of the DNA fits TRBJ2-7 better, so the J call may be wrong. CDR1 and CDR2 (germline): MDHEN, SYDVKM. The CDR3 runs to 18 residues. The DNA of the CDR3 is TGTGCCAGCAGTTCCCAAGGTGGGGTAGCGGGGGATCCGTACGAGCAGTACTTC. This translates into CASSSQGGVAGDPYEQYF.

This chain uses TRBV6-6 with TRBJ2-3; 7 nucleotides match TRBD2. J lost 6 bases, V lost 6 bases, and 9 bases had no gene match. Germline CDR1 is MNHNY and CDR2 is SVGAGI (reference sequence). CDR3 length: 14 amino acids. As DNA, the CDR3 is TGTGCCAGCAGCCCCGGGGGGTCCTGGGATACGCAGTATTTT. This encodes CASSPGGSWDTQYF.

The chain carries TRBV4-1 and TRBJ1-1; no clear D. Germline V gives CDR1 MGHRA, CDR2 YSYEKL. V lost 4 bases, J lost 1 base, and 16 bases lay in between. The CDR3 is 16 amino acids. CDR3 residues: CASSPVTIQANTEAFF. CDR3 bases: TGCGCCAGCAGCCCTGTTACCATCCAAGCGAACACTGAAGCTTTCTTT.

The J gene is TRBJ2-1, the V gene TRBV29-1, with 8 bases lining up with TRBD2. This CDR3 has 16 residues. The trim removed 0 bases at V and 4 bases at J, leaving 8 bases unmatched. The V gene's germline CDR1 is SQVTM and CDR2 ANQGSEA. The CDR3 DNA reads TGCAGCGTTGAAGATCGTGGTAGCGGGGTTTACAATGAGCAGTTCTTC. Its translation is CSVEDRGSGVYNEQFF.

This clone was counted a few times. This CDR3 is CASSLDGSSYNEQFF. The CDR3 coding sequence is TGCGCCAGCAGCTTGGACGGGAGCTCCTACAATGAGCAGTTCTTC. The chain employs TRBV5-1 and TRBJ2-1; D may be TRBD2 (6 bases). Germline V lookup: CDR1 SGHRS, CDR2 YFSETQ. V lost 0 bases and J 0 bases, leaving 7 bases between the germline ends. The CDR3 spans 15 residues.

The chain recombines TRBV2 with TRBJ1-1, with 7 nucleotides matching TRBD1. With V trimmed by 7 bases and J by 1 base, 6 bases remained unmatched. This CDR3 is 14 amino acids long. Germline-derived CDR1 and CDR2 are SNHLY and FYNNEI. This CDR3 reads CASTLNRGNTEAFF. The CDR3 coding sequence is TGTGCCAGCACCCTGAACAGGGGGAACACTGAAGCTTTCTTT.

The chain combines TRBV6-5 with TRBJ1-6; D gene unclear. The CDR3 contains 14 residues. Germline V gives CDR1 MNHEY, CDR2 SVGAGI. V lost 6 bases and J 9 bases, leaving 15 bases between the germline ends. CDR3 coding DNA: TGTGCCAGCAGCCTCTTTGACGAGGCTTCACCCCTCCACTTT. Translating it yields CASSLFDEASPLHF.

The rearrangement links TRBV30 to TRBJ2-5, with TRBD1 matching 7 bases. The CDR3 spans 14 residues. V lost 3 bases, J lost 0 bases, and 4 bases stayed unmatched. Germline-derived CDR1 and CDR2 are GTSNPN and SVGIG (reference sequence). CDR3 amino acids: CAWREQGHQETQYF. The CDR3 region has the DNA TGTGCCTGGAGAGAACAGGGGCACCAAGAGACCCAGTACTTC.

This rearrangement joins TRBV14 to TRBJ1-2; D might be TRBD1 (6 bases). The V end lost 4 bases, the J end lost 3 bases, and 12 bases lay between the germline ends. The CDR3 has 14 residues. The germline V gene has CDR1 SGHDN and CDR2 FVKESK. This CDR3 reads CASSPSGHYYGYTF. The DNA for the CDR3 is TGTGCCAGCAGCCCGTCGGGACACTACTATGGCTACACCTTC. The entire variable domain, with the rest obtained from reference TRBV14 and TRBJ1-2, is as follows: EAGVTQFPSHSVIEKGQTVTLRCDPISGHDNLYWYRRVMGKEIKFLLHFVKESKQDESGMPNNRFLAERTGGTYSTLKVQPAELEDSGVYFCASSPSGHYYGYTFGSGTRLTVV.

About this clone itself: Germline is not matched at one junction end, which may reflect a read error. The rearrangement uses TRBV19 and TRBJ1-2, with 10 bases matching TRBD1. This CDR3 contains 12 residues. Per the germline V gene, CDR1 is LNHDA and CDR2 is SQIVND (reference sequence). The chain's CDR3 is CASSTGTGEFFF. CDR3 in DNA: TGTGCCAGTAGTACAGGGACAGGGGAATTCTTCTTC.

The chain employs TRBV7-9 and TRBJ2-3; 8 bases are shared with TRBD2. CDR3 length: 14 amino acids. Germline CDR1 is SEHNR and CDR2 is FQNEAQ (reference sequence). V was pared by 6 bases and J by 5 bases, with 7 bases of the junction left unmatched. The chain's CDR3 is CASSISGEGDTQYF. Written as DNA, the CDR3 is TGTGCCAGCAGTATTAGCGGGGAAGGAGATACGCAGTATTTT.

The gene calls are TRBV5-1 and TRBJ2-4; 7 positions match TRBD1. The CDR3 loop spans 10 amino acids. J lost 15 bases, V lost 3 bases, and 3 bases had no gene match. Germline assignment: CDR1 SGHRS and CDR2 YFSETQ. DNA of the CDR3: TGCGCCAGCAGCTCTAGACAGGGGTACTTC. Translation gives CASSSRQGYF.

This sequence joins TRBV7-2 and TRBJ2-7; the D gene is possibly TRBD1 (6 bases). Per germline, CDR1 SGHTA and CDR2 FQGNSA. The CDR3 consists of 15 residues. V dropped 1 base and J dropped 4 bases, with 14 bases sitting between them. The CDR3 nucleotides read TGTGCCAGCAGCTTAGATAGGGGGAAGTATTACGAGCAGTACTTC. Translated, it gives CASSLDRGKYYEQYF.

The rearrangement links TRBV2 to TRBJ1-1; D gene uncertain. Germline CDR1 reads SNHLY; CDR2 reads FYNNEI. The V and J ends lost 8 bases and 8 bases respectively, with 15 bases between them. The CDR3 has 12 amino acids. The CDR3 loop reads CASLGREMEAFF. The CDR3 DNA sequence: TGTGCCAGCCTTGGGAGGGAAATGGAAGCTTTCTTT.

A single count supports this clone. The CDR3 protein is CASSYEGDYEQYF. DNA for the CDR3: TGTGCCAGCAGTTACGAGGGGGATTACGAGCAGTACTTC. The chain joins TRBV6-5 to TRBJ2-7; a possible D gene is TRBD1 (6 bases). The CDR3 runs 13 residues. The V end was cut by 2 bases, the J end by 4 bases, with 9 bases between. Germline V gives CDR1 MNHEY, CDR2 SVGAGI.

The rearrangement links TRBV7-2 to TRBJ2-2, with D unresolved. The ends were cut back, 0 bases at V and 6 bases at J, with 11 bases in the middle. Per the germline V gene, CDR1 is SGHTA and CDR2 is FQGNSA. CDR3 length equals 15 residues. CDR3 nucleotides: TGTGCCAGCAGCTTAGCGCGGTCTCTCTCCGGGGAGCTGTTTTTT. Its translation is CASSLARSLSGELFF. The full variable domain, with the rest looked up from reference TRBV7-2 and TRBJ2-2, is GAGVSQSPSNKVTEKGKDVELRCDPISGHTALYWYRQSLGQGLEFLIYFQGNSAPDKSGLPSDRFSAERTGGSVSTLTIQRTQQEDSAVYLCASSLARSLSGELFFGEGSRLTVL.

This sequence joins TRBV11-2 and TRBJ2-5; perhaps TRBD2 as D (5 bases). The CDR3 has 15 amino acids. With 4 bases removed from V and 2 bases from J, the gap between germline ends came to 14 bases. The germline V gene has CDR1 SGHAT and CDR2 FQNNGV. Here the CDR3 DNA reads TGTGCCAGCAGCTACACCCGGGGTGTGCAAGAGACCCAGTACTTC. Encoded protein: CASSYTRGVQETQYF.

DNA for the CDR3: TGTGCCAGCAGAAAGCCGGGACAGAACTATGGCTACACCTTC. This translates into CASRKPGQNYGYTF. The chain recombines TRBV6-1 with TRBJ1-2; 7 positions agree with TRBD1. V lost 6 bases, J lost 2 bases, and 6 bases stayed unmatched. The germline V gene has CDR1 MNHNS and CDR2 SASEGT. The CDR3 contains 14 residues.

The CDR3 sequence: CASRNRVHGYTF. CDR3 in DNA: TGTGCCAGCAGGAACAGGGTTCATGGCTACACCTTC. This sequence joins TRBV6-1 and TRBJ1-2, with a tentative D call TRBD1 (6 bases). Germline CDR1 reads MNHNS; CDR2 reads SASEGT. The CDR3 length is 12 residues. V lost 6 bases to trimming and J lost 6 bases, with 11 bases between them.

CDR3 DNA: TGCGCCAGCAGCTGGACTAGTCCCAATGAGCAGTTCTTC. This codes for CASSWTSPNEQFF. This chain joins TRBV5-1 and TRBJ2-1; 7 bases match TRBD2. This CDR3 has 13 amino acids. Germline loops: CDR1 SGHRS, CDR2 YFSETQ. V dropped 3 bases and J dropped 6; count of bases not matched to a gene: 3.

The chain recombines TRBV6-6 with TRBJ1-1; D uncertain. The germline V gene encodes CDR1 MNHNY and CDR2 SVGAGI (reference sequence). The CDR3 has 13 amino acids. The V end was cut by 6 bases, the J end by 6 bases, with 14 bases between. CDR3 nucleotides: TGTGCCAGCAGAAAAAACAGTGTCCCTGAAGCTTTCTTT. This translates into CASRKNSVPEAFF.

V is TRBV9 and J is TRBJ1-1; 10 bases are a match to TRBD1. The CDR3 runs 16 residues. The trim removed 2 bases at V and 5 bases at J, leaving 9 bases unmatched. Germline-derived CDR1 and CDR2 are SGDLS and YYNGEE. CDR3 in amino acids: CASSVDRDRGRTEAFF. Written as DNA, the CDR3 is TGTGCCAGCAGCGTTGACCGGGACAGGGGAAGGACTGAAGCTTTCTTT.

V is TRBV5-1 and J is TRBJ1-2; the match to TRBD1 covers 7 bases. Germline lookup yields CDR1 SGHRS and CDR2 YFSETQ. The CDR3 has 14 residues. Trimming removed 6 bases from V and 5 bases from J; junction bases left unmatched: 10. The chain's CDR3 is CASTRDSSEYGYTF. DNA of the CDR3: TGCGCCAGCACCCGGGACAGCTCAGAGTATGGCTACACCTTC.

The chain joins TRBV11-2 to TRBJ2-5; 8 bases fit TRBD1. Germline V lookup: CDR1 SGHAT, CDR2 FQNNGV. With V trimmed by 4 bases and J by 5 bases, 6 bases remained unmatched. There are 14 residues in the CDR3. CDR3 DNA: TGTGCCAGCAGCTCCTCCAGGGGGCTCGAGACCCAGTACTTC. This translates into CASSSSRGLETQYF.

CDR3 residues: CASSGLQGFKLFF. The CDR3 DNA follows: TGCGCCAGCAGCGGTCTACAGGGCTTTAAACTGTTTTTT. This chain joins TRBV4-1 and TRBJ1-4, with D possibly matching TRBD1 (6 bases). The CDR3 covers 13 residues. V was trimmed by 5 bases and J by 11 bases, leaving 15 bases between them. Germline loops: CDR1 MGHRA, CDR2 YSYEKL.